What follows are 27 T cell receptor beta chains derived from one specimen sequenced in a study of blood T cell repertoires in COVID-19. Sequencing used immunoSEQ multiplex PCR; TCRdb keeps in-frame clones, though not all of them. The sample holds hundreds of thousands of clones, approximately 78% seen once. Sequences were obtained from peripheral blood. The receptors stem from a woman between 55 and 75 years old with active or convalescent COVID-19.

The chain employs TRBV6-4 and TRBJ1-2; 8 bases are shared with TRBD1. The CDR3 sequence is 14 residues long. Germline CDR1 reads MRHNA; CDR2 reads SNTAGT. Germline trimming cut 3 bases from V and 4 bases from J; bases unmatched to any gene: 4. The CDR3 DNA follows: TGTGCCAGCAGTGATGACAGGGGAAGCTATGGCTACACCTTC. This gives the protein CASSDDRGSYGYTF.

This chain connects TRBV30 to TRBJ1-2, with D hard to call. V shed 4 bases and J shed 6 bases, with 18 bases lying between them. The CDR3 totals 14 residues. Looked up from germline, CDR1 is GTSNPN and CDR2 is SVGIG (reference sequence). The CDR3 DNA is TGTGCCTGGATTGGCGCGGGGAGAGCACATGGCTACACCTTC. Residues: CAWIGAGRAHGYTF.

This clone was seen more than once but under ten times. The V call is TRBV5-4, the J call TRBJ2-7; unclear D gene. This CDR3 is built from 13 residues. Trimming pared 0 bases from V and 3 bases from J, leaving 7 bases between. CDR1 and CDR2 (germline): SGHNT, YYREEE (reference sequence). The CDR3 loop reads CASSLDLLYEQYF. The DNA of the CDR3 is TGTGCCAGCAGCTTGGACTTGCTCTACGAGCAGTACTTC.

In this sample, this clone turned up a few times. The J gene is TRBJ1-1, the V gene TRBV3-1 (or the pseudogene TRBV3-2); maybe TRBD1 (5 bases). Germline loops: CDR1 LGHDT, CDR2 YNNKEL (reference sequence). Trimming pared 3 bases from V and 4 bases from J, leaving 9 bases between. There are 13 residues in the CDR3. Here the CDR3 reads CASSQYQGTEAFF. CDR3 bases: TGTGCCAGCAGCCAGTACCAGGGCACTGAAGCTTTCTTT.

CDR3 sequence: CASSLAGTWLSGANVLTF. The CDR3 nucleotides read TGCGCCAGCAGCTTGGCCGGGACATGGTTATCTGGGGCCAACGTCCTGACTTTC. The chain employs TRBV5-1 and TRBJ2-6; D perhaps matches TRBD1 (6 bases). Germline V CDR1 and CDR2: SGHRS, YFSETQ. Trimming took off 0 bases at V and 1 base at J, with 14 bases between the two ends. CDR3 size: 18 residues.

The V gene is TRBV19, the J gene TRBJ1-2, with 12 bases identical to TRBD1. Germline trimming cut 5 bases from V and 5 bases from J; bases unmatched to any gene: 6. Germline-derived CDR1 and CDR2 are LNHDA and SQIVND (reference sequence). CDR3 length: 15 amino acids. This CDR3 reads CASSSGTGGGYGYTF. The CDR3 DNA is TGTGCCAGTAGTTCCGGGACAGGGGGCGGTTATGGCTACACCTTC.

This clone was found once. V gene TRBV18 combines with J gene TRBJ1-1; 7 bases agree with TRBD1. With 3 bases clipped from V and 2 bases from J, the junction kept 9 bases outside the gene matches. This CDR3 comprises 16 residues. The germline gives CDR1 KGHSH, CDR2 LQKENI. CDR3 in amino acids: CASSPQDRDLNTEAFF. The CDR3 DNA sequence: TGTGCCAGCTCACCGCAAGACAGGGATCTAAACACTGAAGCTTTCTTT.

The chain couples TRBV10-3 to TRBJ1-2, with D uncertain. The CDR3 spans 14 residues. Germline V gene sequence: CDR1 ENHRY, CDR2 SYGVKD. The germline V and J ends were trimmed by 2 bases and 0 bases, with 7 bases remaining between them. The chain's CDR3 is CAISEQEANYGYTF. The CDR3 DNA is TGTGCCATCAGTGAGCAGGAGGCTAACTATGGCTACACCTTC.

The rearrangement uses TRBV5-6 and TRBJ2-7; tentative D call: TRBD2 (5 bases). The CDR3 covers 15 residues. V lost 5 bases and J lost 0, with 15 bases in between. Per the germline V gene, CDR1 is SGHDT and CDR2 is YYEEEE. CDR3 DNA: TGTGCCAGCAGTCCTCGCGGGTGGAGCTCCTACGAGCAGTACTTC. Translation gives CASSPRGWSSYEQYF.

This chain connects TRBV5-1 to TRBJ2-2; D might be TRBD2 (6 bases). Germline CDR1 and CDR2: SGHRS and YFSETQ. This CDR3 contains 13 residues. Trimming left V 2 bases short and J 4 bases short, with 6 bases between. The CDR3 protein is CASSFGGTGELFF. CDR3 DNA sequence: TGCGCCAGCAGCTTCGGGGGCACCGGGGAGCTGTTTTTT.

The J gene is TRBJ1-1, the V gene TRBV27, with unresolved D. This CDR3 region has 13 residues. The germline V gene encodes CDR1 MNHEY and CDR2 SMNVEV (reference sequence). V gave up 11 bases and J gave up 0 bases, with 13 bases separating them. The CDR3 nucleotides read TGTGCCGCGGGTGGGGAAATGAACACTGAAGCTTTCTTT. This sequence encodes CAAGGEMNTEAFF.

The chain employs TRBV7-9 and TRBJ2-3; 7 bases fit TRBD1. CDR3 size: 18 residues. Germline V gene lookup returns CDR1 SEHNR and CDR2 FQNEAQ (reference sequence). The junction had 19 bases not matched to a gene; V was cut back by 8 bases and J by 2 bases. In DNA, the CDR3 is TGTGCCAGCGCCCAATGGGGTTCGACAGGGCGTGTCACAGATACGCAGTATTTT. It is translated as CASAQWGSTGRVTDTQYF. The variable domain in full, with the rest retrieved from reference TRBV7-9 and TRBJ2-3, is DTGVSQNPRHKITKRGQNVTFRCDPISEHNRLYWYRQTLGQGPEFLTYFQNEAQLEKSRLLSDRFSAERPKGSFSTLEIQRTEQGDSAMYLCASAQWGSTGRVTDTQYFGPGTRLTVL.

The genes are TRBV5-1 and TRBJ2-1; D perhaps matches TRBD2 (7 bases). The CDR3 contains 14 residues. The V and J ends lost 4 bases and 4 bases respectively, with 12 bases between them. Germline V gene sequence: CDR1 SGHRS, CDR2 YFSETQ. For the CDR3, the DNA is TGCGCCAGCAGCCTAGGGGGGGAGTACAATGAGCAGTTCTTC. Its translation: CASSLGGEYNEQFF.

V gene TRBV7-8 combines with J gene TRBJ1-2; no definite D call. Trimming cost V 5 bases and J 0 bases, with 16 bases left between them. The germline V gene encodes CDR1 SGHVS and CDR2 FQNEAQ. The CDR3 consists of 16 residues. CDR3 sequence: CASSPAGSTSNYGYTF. The CDR3 bases are TGTGCCAGCAGCCCTGCCGGGTCAACTTCTAACTATGGCTACACCTTC.

This clone was detected once. The chain is built from TRBV6-1 and TRBJ1-2; D uncertain. Trimming stripped 2 bases from V and 0 bases from J, with 7 bases between. Germline values: CDR1 MNHNS, CDR2 SASEGT. The CDR3 extends over 14 amino acids. The CDR3: CASSEREANYGYTF. CDR3 sequence (DNA): TGTGCCAGCAGTGAACGGGAAGCTAACTATGGCTACACCTTC.

CDR3 in amino acids: CASSAGTENEKLFF. The CDR3 DNA is TGTGCCAGCAGTGCGGGGACAGAGAATGAAAAACTGTTTTTT. The chain has TRBV2 and TRBJ1-4, with 7 positions matching TRBD1. Trimming removed 4 bases from V and 5 bases from J; junction bases left unmatched: 4. Looked up from germline, CDR1 is SNHLY and CDR2 is FYNNEI. The CDR3 loop spans 14 amino acids.

The gene calls are TRBV11-3 and TRBJ2-2; TRBD1 might be the D (5 bases). CDR1 and CDR2 from the germline V gene are SGHNT and YENEEA. The V end lost 7 bases, the J end lost 3 bases, and 9 bases lay between the germline ends. The CDR3 is made up of 13 amino acids. The CDR3 region has the DNA TGTGCCAGCACCCAACAGGACACCGGGGAGCTGTTTTTT. It is translated as CASTQQDTGELFF.

V and J are TRBV18 and TRBJ1-2; D possibly corresponds to TRBD1 (6 bases). With 3 bases removed from V and 7 bases from J, the gap between germline ends came to 12 bases. The CDR3 is made up of 13 amino acids. CDR1 is KGHSH, CDR2 LQKENI, per germline. In DNA, the CDR3 is TGTGCCAGCTCACCTGATCCAGGGGCTGGCTACACCTTC. Translation: CASSPDPGAGYTF.

Written as DNA, the CDR3 is TGTGCCAGCATGTCGTTAACTGAAGCTTTCTTT. Protein sequence: CASMSLTEAFF. The chain employs TRBV6-5 and TRBJ1-1; no definite D call. The V end was cut by 7 bases, the J end by 5 bases, with 8 bases between. This CDR3 has 11 residues. The germline V gene has CDR1 MNHEY and CDR2 SVGAGI.

V and J are TRBV2 and TRBJ2-7; D uncertain. The V and J ends lost 1 base and 3 bases respectively, with 16 bases between them. CDR1 is SNHLY, CDR2 FYNNEI, per germline. This CDR3 comprises 16 residues. The CDR3 reads CASSEGPAGAFYEQYF. The DNA of the CDR3 is TGTGCCAGCAGTGAAGGTCCGGCAGGCGCCTTCTACGAGCAGTACTTC.

The chain uses TRBV10-1 and TRBJ2-2; D remains ambiguous. This CDR3 spans 13 amino acids. The germline V gene has CDR1 WNHNN and CDR2 SYGVQD (reference sequence). V lost 4 bases, J lost 4 bases, and 7 bases lay in between. The CDR3 DNA reads TGCGCCAGCAGTGGACTTTTCACCGGGGAGCTGTTTTTT. It translates to CASSGLFTGELFF.

V gene TRBV29-1 combines with J gene TRBJ2-1, with D perhaps TRBD2 (7 bases). This CDR3 spans 18 amino acids. Trimming cost V 0 bases and J 0 bases, with 18 bases left between them. CDR1 and CDR2 from the germline V gene are SQVTM and ANQGSEA. CDR3 in amino acids: CSVEETSRGGPSYNEQFF. Written as DNA, the CDR3 is TGCAGCGTTGAAGAGACTTCCCGCGGGGGCCCCTCCTACAATGAGCAGTTCTTC.

The rearrangement uses TRBV29-1 and TRBJ1-1; possible D gene TRBD1, 6 bases. The CDR3 length is 13 residues. Germline V CDR1 and CDR2: SQVTM, ANQGSEA. The ends were cut back, 6 bases at V and 4 bases at J, with 15 bases in the middle. The CDR3 sequence: CSVAQGWSTEAFF. In nucleotides, the CDR3 is TGCAGCGTAGCACAGGGCTGGAGCACTGAAGCTTTCTTT.

V usage is TRBV3-1 (or the pseudogene TRBV3-2) and J usage is TRBJ2-7, with D uncertain. The CDR3 consists of 12 residues. Germline V gene lookup returns CDR1 LGHDT and CDR2 YNNKEL (reference sequence). The V end was cut by 2 bases, the J end by 6 bases, with 8 bases between. CDR3 nucleotides: TGTGCCAGCAGCCAATTTGGCCTCGAGCAGTACTTC. This translates into CASSQFGLEQYF.

The chain uses TRBV6-5 and TRBJ1-5, with 8 bases identical to TRBD1. Trimming cost V 6 bases and J 3 bases; bases outside gene matches: 7. This CDR3 spans 15 amino acids. Germline V gives CDR1 MNHEY, CDR2 SVGAGI. CDR3 DNA: TGTGCCAGCAGGCAACAGGGGGGCATCAATCAGCCCCAGCATTTT. Amino acids: CASRQQGGINQPQHF.

This clone appeared a few times. This chain links TRBV5-1 with TRBJ1-1; 7 bases fit TRBD1. The CDR3 covers 17 residues. The V gene end was trimmed by 2 bases and the J gene end by 0 bases; junction bases not matched to a gene: 10. Germline V CDR1 and CDR2: SGHRS, YFSETQ. CDR3 residues: CASSFQAGGNMNTEAFF. CDR3 bases: TGCGCCAGCAGCTTTCAAGCAGGGGGAAATATGAACACTGAAGCTTTCTTT. Using reference TRBV5-1 and TRBJ1-1 for the parts outside the CDR3, the full variable domain is KAGVTQTPRYLIKTRGQQVTLSCSPISGHRSVSWYQQTPGQGLQFLFEYFSETQRNKGNFPGRFSGRQFSNSRSEMNVSTLELGDSALYLCASSFQAGGNMNTEAFFGQGTRLTVV.

The rearrangement joins TRBV30 to TRBJ1-5; possibly TRBD1 for D (5 bases). Trimming cost V 2 bases and J 3 bases, with 17 bases left between them. The CDR3 contains 16 residues. The germline CDR1 and CDR2 sequences are GTSNPN and SVGIG (reference sequence). CDR3: CAWSLTASTPNQPQHF. CDR3 sequence (DNA): TGTGCCTGGAGTTTGACAGCTTCCACTCCCAATCAGCCCCAGCATTTT.